Presented here are 23 T cell receptor beta chains from one specimen sequenced in a study of T cell repertoires in cytomegalovirus infection. Each CDR3 protein is one row after TCRdb ran MiXCR on the reads. The data hold 700,000 to 950,000 distinct CDR3 sequences, with around a third observed a single time. The antigens for these receptors are not known. The specimen comprised cultured CD8+ T cells from PBMCs, sampled from culture after CMV antigen stimulation. Receptors were obtained from a human donor in good health (CMV status not recorded). Some clones in this sample may be carry-over from other donors' samples.

The chain is built from TRBV2 and TRBJ1-2, with 11 bases lining up with TRBD1. CDR3 size: 11 residues. Unmatched junction bases numbered 4, after V lost 11 bases and J lost 8 bases. The germline CDR1 and CDR2 sequences are SNHLY and FYNNEI. CDR3 region: CAADRGLGYTF. The CDR3 region has the DNA TGTGCCGCGGACAGGGGGCTCGGCTACACCTTC.

Here the CDR3 DNA reads TGTGCCAGCAGAGGGGACGCCCGGAGGGCTTTCTTT. This sequence encodes CASRGDARRAFF. The chain is built from TRBV12-3 or TRBV12-4 and TRBJ1-1, with D possibly TRBD1 on 5 matching bases. Trimming took off 6 bases at V and 11 bases at J, with 16 bases between the two ends. There are 12 residues in the CDR3.

CDR3 in amino acids: CAVIQGHNEKLFF. For the CDR3, the DNA is TGTGCCGTCATACAGGGACATAATGAAAAACTGTTTTTT. The chain employs TRBV6-1 and TRBJ1-4, with a weak D call TRBD1 (6 bases). This CDR3 spans 13 amino acids. CDR1 and CDR2 (germline): MNHNS, SASEGT. The V end lost 11 bases, the J end lost 4 bases, and 14 bases lay between the germline ends.

The chain couples TRBV19 to TRBJ1-1; D is possibly TRBD1 (5 bases). V was clipped by 4 bases and J by 3 bases, with 21 bases between them. The CDR3 runs 17 residues. Germline CDR1 is LNHDA and CDR2 is SQIVND (reference sequence). As DNA, the CDR3 is TGTGCCAGTAGTACCGACGGCGCTTCGGGGGTGCACACTGAAGCTTTCTTT. Translating it yields CASSTDGASGVHTEAFF.

This chain uses TRBV7-9 with TRBJ2-2; maybe TRBD1 (6 bases). The V gene's germline CDR1 is SEHNR and CDR2 FQNEAQ (reference sequence). This CDR3 contains 16 residues. Trimming took 6 bases from V and 2 from J, leaving 16 bases between them. The CDR3 sequence is CASRRPTGVNTGELFF. The CDR3 region has the DNA TGTGCCAGCAGACGGCCGACAGGAGTAAACACCGGGGAGCTGTTTTTT.

The CDR3 sequence: CASSLDGEPIYEQYV. The CDR3 DNA follows: TGTGCCAGCAGCTTGGATGGGGAACCCATATACGAGCAGTACGTC. The J gene is TRBJ2-7, the V gene TRBV5-5; D unresolved. The length of the CDR3 is 15 residues. Germline CDR1 SGHKS, CDR2 YYEKEE (reference sequence). V lost 0 bases to trimming and J lost 4 bases, with 14 bases between them.

In this sample, this clonotype turned up a few times. The V call is TRBV3-1, the J call TRBJ2-5, with 7 nucleotides matching TRBD2. Germline CDR1 is LGHDT and CDR2 is YNNKEL (reference sequence). CDR3 length: 18 residues. V shed 0 bases, J shed 4 bases, and the junction held 14 bases outside the gene matches. The CDR3 spells CASSQDGYVGGYGETQYF. The CDR3, as DNA: TGTGCCAGCAGCCAAGATGGATATGTGGGGGGGTACGGAGAGACCCAGTACTTC.

This clonotype came up a few times. The rearrangement joins TRBV7-9 to TRBJ2-3, with D unclear. Looked up from germline, CDR1 is SEHNR and CDR2 is FQNEAQ (reference sequence). The CDR3 consists of 16 residues. Trimming shortened V by 7 bases and J by 2 bases, and 19 bases separated the two germline ends. The CDR3 region is CASNRGAAAPTDTQYF. The CDR3 DNA follows: TGTGCCAGCAACCGAGGTGCGGCGGCCCCCACAGATACGCAGTATTTT.

V gene TRBV29-1 combines with J gene TRBJ2-7; D may be TRBD1 (5 bases). Trimming removed 4 bases at V and 0 bases at J, with 13 bases between. CDR1 is SQVTM and CDR2 is ANQGSEA in the germline V gene. This CDR3 has 14 amino acids. CDR3 sequence: CSVVRTMPSYEQYF. The DNA for the CDR3 is TGCAGCGTTGTGAGGACAATGCCCTCCTACGAGCAGTACTTC.

A few counts support this clonotype. The rearrangement links TRBV10-3 to TRBJ1-3; 8 nucleotides agree with TRBD1. CDR1 is ENHRY, CDR2 SYGVKD, per germline. V trimming: 0 bases; J trimming: 0 bases; junction bases outside the gene matches: 7. The CDR3 is 18 amino acids. CDR3 DNA: TGTGCCATCAGTGAGTCGATAGGACAGGGTGACTCTGGAAACACCATATATTTT. It specifies CAISESIGQGDSGNTIYF.

This CDR3 is CASSLSRGGTPYGYTF. The CDR3 DNA reads TGTGCCAGCAGTTTATCCCGGGGGGGGACCCCCTATGGCTACACCTTC. The rearrangement links TRBV27 to TRBJ1-2; possible D gene TRBD1, 5 bases. This CDR3 has 16 amino acids. CDR1 and CDR2 from the germline V gene are MNHEY and SMNVEV (reference sequence). V lost 0 bases to trimming and J lost 4 bases, with 15 bases between them.

Concerning this clonotype: At one end the junction does not follow the germline gene, possibly because of a read error. This rearrangement joins TRBV15 to TRBJ2-5; D uncertain. The germline V gene has CDR1 LNHNV and CDR2 YYDKDF (reference sequence). The length of the CDR3 is 19 residues. CDR3 DNA sequence: TGTGCCACCAGCAGAGCTTGGGTCAAGAGCCGCTCCCACCAAGGGACCCAGTACTTC. It is translated as CATSRAWVKSRSHQGTQYF.

As for this clonotype: A much larger clone differs from this one at a single base, so this may be a read error. The chain combines TRBV12-3 or TRBV12-4 with TRBJ2-5, with 12 positions matching TRBD1. This CDR3 spans 15 amino acids. The V gene end was trimmed by 7 bases and the J gene end by 5 bases; junction bases not matched to a gene: 8. The DNA of the CDR3 is TGTGCCAGCACCTCCGGGACAGGGGGCCGGGAGACCCAGTACTTC. This sequence encodes CASTSGTGGRETQYF.

This clonotype was counted once. Given a much more abundant clone one base away, this may be a read error. This chain uses TRBV7-6 with TRBJ1-1; 10 bases line up with TRBD1. Germline CDR1 SGHVS, CDR2 FNYEAQ. The CDR3 extends over 17 amino acids. Trimming removed 5 bases from V and 4 bases from J; junction bases left unmatched: 13. This CDR3 is CASSIRPGQGVGTEAFF. CDR3 bases: TGTGCCAGCAGCATTAGACCAGGACAGGGGGTGGGCACTGAAGCTTTCTTT.

The chain has TRBV19 and TRBJ2-1; D unresolved. Trimming removed 2 bases from V and 4 bases from J, with 12 bases in between. The CDR3 is 15 amino acids. Germline V gene lookup returns CDR1 LNHDA and CDR2 SQIVND (reference sequence). Here the CDR3 DNA reads TGTGCCAGTAGTATAACCCCAGGCCTTTACAATGAGCAGTTCTTC. Its translation: CASSITPGLYNEQFF.

Details on this clonotype: A read error is possible here, since a much larger clone lies one base away. V is TRBV7-6 and J is TRBJ2-1; a weak D match, TRBD1 (6 bases). The length of the CDR3 is 17 residues. The germline V gene encodes CDR1 SGHVS and CDR2 FNYEAQ. The DNA of the CDR3 is TGTGTCAGCAGCTTAGAGGGGGTGGGTAGCTCCTACAATGAGCAGTTCTTC. It encodes CVSSLEGVGSSYNEQFF.

V and J are TRBV3-1 and TRBJ2-1; D remains ambiguous. The CDR3 loop spans 19 amino acids. V gave up 0 bases and J gave up 3 bases, with 21 bases separating them. Germline V gene sequence: CDR1 LGHDT, CDR2 YNNKEL (reference sequence). The CDR3 sequence is CASSQDSVRGSRIYNEQFF. The CDR3 DNA follows: TGTGCCAGCAGCCAAGATTCTGTACGAGGATCAAGGATCTACAATGAGCAGTTCTTC.

J is TRBJ2-3 and V is TRBV2, with 8 bases that match TRBD2. The V and J ends lost 8 bases and 0 bases, in that order; junction bases with no gene match: 10. The V gene's germline CDR1 is SNHLY and CDR2 FYNNEI. The CDR3 length is 16 residues. CDR3 residues: CASYAGQRGSTDTQYF. CDR3 DNA: TGTGCCAGCTACGCGGGCCAGCGGGGGAGCACAGATACGCAGTATTTT.

In its sample, this clonotype was seen many times. The chain recombines TRBV7-8 with TRBJ2-7, with a weak D call TRBD1 (5 bases). There are 15 residues in the CDR3. Germline V CDR1 and CDR2: SGHVS, FQNEAQ. V gave up 2 bases and J gave up 5 bases, with 16 bases separating them. Written as DNA, the CDR3 is TGTGCCAGCAGCTTATCAGGGCGACGGCTAGACGAGCAGTACGTC. Protein product: CASSLSGRRLDEQYV.

This clonotype has ten or more counts. One end of the junction fails to match germline, which may point to a read error. The V gene is TRBV7-7, the J gene TRBJ1-3; no clear D gene. Germline-derived CDR1 and CDR2 are SSHAT and FNYEAQ (reference sequence). The CDR3 is 16 amino acids. The CDR3 nucleotides are TGTGCTAGCAGCTTAAATTCCATCGATGAGGGAAACACCATATATTTT. Its translation is CASSLNSIDEGNTIYF.

Notes on this clonotype: A single base separates this from a much larger clone, so it may be a read error. The rearrangement uses TRBV7-6 and TRBJ2-5; 10 nucleotides line up with TRBD2. The germline V gene encodes CDR1 SGHVS and CDR2 FNYEAQ. This CDR3 spans 15 amino acids. This CDR3 is CASSSGLAVQKTQYF. CDR3 nucleotide sequence: TGTGCTAGCAGCTCCGGACTAGCGGTACAAAAGACCCAGTACTTC. Complete variable domain (other parts from reference TRBV7-6 and TRBJ2-5): GAGVSQSPRYKVTKRGQDVALRCDPISGHVSLYWYRQALGQGPEFLTYFNYEAQQDKSGLPNDRFSAERPEGSISTLTIQRTEQRDSAMYRCASSSGLAVQKTQYFGPGTRLLVL.

This clonotype was seen ten or more times. The V and J genes are TRBV7-6 and TRBJ1-2; TRBD1 aligns across 8 bases. The J segment lost 5 bases and the V segment lost 0 bases, leaving 5 bases of the junction unmatched. This CDR3 has 15 amino acids. Germline CDR1 and CDR2: SGHVS and FNYEAQ. The chain's CDR3 is CASSLATGGRYGYTF. The CDR3 region has the DNA TGTGCCAGCAGCTTAGCAACAGGGGGAAGATATGGCTACACCTTC.

Only one count was recorded for this clonotype. The CDR3 coding sequence is TGTGCCAGCAGCTCCAGAGGGGGCCGGGAGCAGTTCTTC. As protein: CASSSRGGREQFF. The gene calls are TRBV7-4 and TRBJ2-1; the match to TRBD1 covers 7 bases. The V and J ends lost 4 bases and 10 bases, in that order; junction bases with no gene match: 7. The CDR3 is 13 amino acids. CDR1 and CDR2 from the germline V gene are SGHVT and SQSDAQ.